A single sample is the source of the 16 T cell receptor beta chains below, sequenced in a study of Ad26.COV2.S vaccination and SARS-CoV-2 variants. TCRdb's copy holds only in-frame clones and misses some; the assay was immunoSEQ multiplex PCR. The data contain around 400,000 clones, about 93% of them singletons. Described treatment: 15 to 20 received Ad26.COV2.S at low or high dose, single or two shots; several received placebo; per-sample allocation not given. Day 63 after the first injection of vaccine or placebo was the sampling time. Sequencing was performed on peripheral blood, taken in a trial of Ad26.COV2.S vaccine versus placebo. These receptors originate from a person between 18 and 65 years old who received the Ad26.COV2.S COVID-19 vaccine or a placebo.

The chain carries TRBV9 and TRBJ1-6; the D is unclear. Trimming took off 3 bases at V and 9 bases at J, with 13 bases between the two ends. Germline V gives CDR1 SGDLS, CDR2 YYNGEE. CDR3 length: 14 amino acids. This CDR3 reads CASSATDTFSPLHF. CDR3 sequence (DNA): TGTGCCAGCAGCGCGACTGACACTTTTTCACCCCTCCACTTT.

The chain uses TRBV5-1 and TRBJ1-2; D remains ambiguous. V was cut by 0 bases and J by 5 bases, with 14 bases left in between. Germline values: CDR1 SGHRS, CDR2 YFSETQ. The CDR3 runs 15 residues. The CDR3 is CASSLVPALGYGYTF. The CDR3 region has the DNA TGCGCCAGCAGCTTGGTTCCTGCGCTGGGGTATGGCTACACCTTC.

The V call is TRBV11-1, the J call TRBJ2-5, with 7 bases identical to TRBD1. CDR1 is SGHAT, CDR2 FQDESV, per germline (reference sequence). The CDR3 consists of 15 residues. V was clipped by 5 bases and J by 5 bases; unmatched bases: 11. The CDR3 is CASSIRQGWGETQYF. CDR3 in DNA: TGTGCCAGCAGCATACGACAGGGATGGGGGGAGACCCAGTACTTC.

This chain links TRBV3-1 (or the pseudogene TRBV3-2) with TRBJ2-1; 10 bases match TRBD2. In germline, CDR1 is LGHDT, CDR2 YNNKEL (reference sequence). The CDR3 is 13 amino acids. V lost 4 bases, J lost 15 bases, and 9 bases stayed unmatched. The CDR3 spells CASSLGASGGSFF. DNA of the CDR3: TGTGCCAGCAGCCTCGGTGCTAGCGGGGGATCGTTCTTC.

This chain uses TRBV6-4 with TRBJ2-1; TRBD2 agrees at 11 bases. The CDR3 is 15 residues long. CDR1 MRHNA and CDR2 SNTAGT come from the germline V gene. V shed 6 bases, J shed 6 bases, and the junction held 7 bases outside the gene matches. Written as DNA, the CDR3 is TGTGCCAGCAGCATACTAGCGGGAGCACCCAATGAGCAGTTCTTC. Amino acid sequence: CASSILAGAPNEQFF.

V usage is TRBV27 and J usage is TRBJ2-3; tentatively, D is TRBD1 (5 bases). V lost 1 base, J lost 3 bases, and 17 bases lay in between. The CDR3 has 17 residues. CDR1 MNHEY and CDR2 SMNVEV come from the germline V gene (reference sequence). The CDR3 region has the DNA TGTGCCAGCAGTTTATTCGGATTAGGGGCGGAGACAGATACGCAGTATTTT. Translation gives CASSLFGLGAETDTQYF.

The chain has TRBV5-1 and TRBJ2-6, with 7 bases that match TRBD1. CDR1 and CDR2 (germline): SGHRS, YFSETQ. The CDR3 runs to 16 residues. V lost 0 bases, J lost 2 bases, and 2 bases stayed unmatched. CDR3 coding DNA: TGCGCCAGCAGCTTGGGACAGGGAGCTGGGGCCAACGTCCTGACTTTC. Translating it yields CASSLGQGAGANVLTF.

The chain joins TRBV9 to TRBJ1-2; the match to TRBD1 covers 9 bases. The CDR3 length is 17 residues. Germline loops: CDR1 SGDLS, CDR2 YYNGEE. Losses at the gene ends were 3 bases for V and 3 bases for J; bases not matched to a gene: 12. CDR3 sequence reads: CASSGLLTGGGYYGYTF. CDR3 in DNA: TGTGCCAGCAGCGGACTCCTTACAGGGGGCGGGTACTATGGCTACACCTTC. The full variable domain, in which reference TRBV9 and TRBJ1-2 provide the parts outside the CDR3, is DSGVTQTPKHLITATGQRVTLRCSPRSGDLSVYWYQQSLDQGLQFLIQYYNGEERAKGNILERFSAQQFPDLHSELNLSSLELGDSALYFCASSGLLTGGGYYGYTFGSGTRLTVV.

J is TRBJ2-2 and V is TRBV27, with 8 bases that match TRBD2. The CDR3 extends over 12 amino acids. Germline V lookup: CDR1 MNHEY, CDR2 SMNVEV (reference sequence). V trimming: 6 bases; J trimming: 7 bases; junction bases outside the gene matches: 1. The CDR3 region is CASRGTSGELFF. The CDR3 DNA follows: TGTGCCAGCAGAGGGACTAGCGGGGAGCTGTTTTTT.

Concerning this clone itself: The sample has other DNA sequences that encode this CDR3 too. The rearrangement links TRBV19 to TRBJ2-3, with D uncertain. The CDR3 contains 13 residues. Germline V gives CDR1 LNHDA, CDR2 SQIVND (reference sequence). Trimming stripped 10 bases from V and 0 bases from J, with 11 bases between. The CDR3 protein is CATRATSTDTQYF. For the CDR3, the DNA is TGTGCCACCCGGGCCACCAGCACAGATACGCAGTATTTT.

This rearrangement joins TRBV5-1 to TRBJ2-1; D is undetermined. Deletions cut 2 bases from V and 0 bases from J, with 9 bases between. CDR1 is SGHRS and CDR2 is YFSETQ in the germline V gene. The CDR3 spans 15 residues. DNA for the CDR3: TGCGCCAGCAGCTTAGGGCTTTTCTCCTACAATGAGCAGTTCTTC. Protein sequence: CASSLGLFSYNEQFF.

Concerning this clone: Sequence at one end of the junction differs from germline and may be a read error. The chain joins TRBV12-3 or TRBV12-4 to TRBJ1-4, with D uncertain. The length of the CDR3 is 13 residues. The CDR3 is CATSSQSNEKLFF. CDR3 nucleotides: TGTGCCACCAGTTCCCAATCTAATGAAAAACTGTTTTTT.

The V gene is TRBV10-1, the J gene TRBJ1-1; 9 bases align to TRBD1. The V segment lost 6 bases and the J segment 0 bases; nucleotides outside the gene matches: 11. Germline V lookup: CDR1 WNHNN, CDR2 SYGVQD (reference sequence). The CDR3 spans 17 residues. The CDR3 spells CASSSPTGQGLNTEAFF. The DNA for the CDR3 is TGCGCCAGCAGCAGCCCCACGGGACAGGGACTGAACACTGAAGCTTTCTTT.

The rearrangement joins TRBV25-1 to TRBJ2-1, with 7 bases matching TRBD2. CDR3 length equals 12 residues. Germline trimming cut 7 bases from V and 4 bases from J; bases unmatched to any gene: 1. Per germline, CDR1 MGHDK and CDR2 SYGVNS. CDR3 protein: CASTGGYNEQFF. CDR3 nucleotides: TGTGCCAGCACCGGGGGGTACAATGAGCAGTTCTTC.

The chain uses TRBV3-1 (or the pseudogene TRBV3-2) and TRBJ2-5; 11 nucleotides align to TRBD2. Trimming at V came to 0 bases and at J to 3 bases, leaving 6 bases not matched to a gene. In germline, CDR1 is LGHDT, CDR2 YNNKEL (reference sequence). The CDR3 covers 17 residues. The CDR3 bases are TGTGCCAGCAGCCAAGAACTTCCGGGACTAGCGGAAGAGACCCAGTACTTC. This sequence encodes CASSQELPGLAEETQYF.

The V gene is TRBV29-1, the J gene TRBJ2-2, with D unresolved. Trimming removed 3 bases at V and 1 base at J, with 9 bases between. CDR3 size: 14 residues. Germline V gene sequence: CDR1 SQVTM, CDR2 ANQGSEA. The CDR3 protein is CSVDRTGNTGELFF. The CDR3 DNA is TGCAGCGTTGATCGGACGGGGAACACCGGGGAGCTGTTTTTT.